Presented here are 30 T cell receptor beta chains from one specimen sequenced in a study of blood T cell repertoires in COVID-19. The repertoire was sequenced with immunoSEQ multiplex PCR; TCRdb's copy has only in-frame clones and lacks some. The table shows 150,000 or so clones, with more than 75% occurring only once. Sequencing was carried out using PBMCs or T cells enriched from blood (not recorded which). The receptor set was obtained from a woman in her 50s who had recovered from COVID-19.

The rearrangement joins TRBV7-2 to TRBJ2-3; no reliable D call. The CDR3 is made up of 12 amino acids. Trimming stripped 1 base from V and 6 bases from J, with 5 bases between. CDR1 and CDR2 (germline): SGHTA, FQGNSA. The CDR3 loop is CASSLDRDTQYF. The CDR3 DNA is TGTGCCAGCAGCTTAGATCGGGATACGCAGTATTTT.

V and J are TRBV5-1 and TRBJ2-2, with a possible D match to TRBD1 (6 bases). The V end was cut by 0 bases, the J end by 0 bases, with 12 bases between. The CDR3 covers 17 residues. Germline loops: CDR1 SGHRS, CDR2 YFSETQ. The CDR3, as DNA: TGCGCCAGCAGCTTGGTGTTAGGGGGAACGAACACCGGGGAGCTGTTTTTT. As protein: CASSLVLGGTNTGELFF.

The rearrangement links TRBV9 to TRBJ2-5; D perhaps matches TRBD1 (6 bases). Germline CDR1 reads SGDLS; CDR2 reads YYNGEE. CDR3 size: 15 residues. Trimming removed 0 bases from V and 5 bases from J, with 14 bases in between. The CDR3 here is CASSVAWGRVETQYF. The CDR3 DNA is TGTGCCAGCAGCGTAGCCTGGGGGCGGGTGGAGACCCAGTACTTC.

The V and J genes are TRBV28 and TRBJ1-5; TRBD1 aligns across 10 bases. This CDR3 region has 22 residues. J lost 1 base, V lost 3 bases, and 21 bases had no gene match. Germline CDR1 is MDHEN and CDR2 is SYDVKM. Here the CDR3 DNA reads TGTGCCAGCAGTTTTCCCCTTGATCGACAGGGGGCTATCGAGGGGAGCAATCAGCCCCAGCATTTT. The encoded protein is CASSFPLDRQGAIEGSNQPQHF.

This sequence joins TRBV21-1 and TRBJ1-5; TRBD1, the D gene given by the table, was not confirmed from the DNA. TRBV21-1 is designated a pseudogene. This CDR3 has 12 residues. The CDR3 region is CASSGQVRAQHF. The DNA of the CDR3 is TGTGCCAGCAGCGGACAGGTCAGGGCCCAGCATTTT.

The chain employs TRBV7-9 and TRBJ1-2, with D maybe TRBD1 (6 bases). Germline lookup yields CDR1 SEHNR and CDR2 FQNEAQ (reference sequence). V lost 0 bases, J lost 6 bases, and 14 bases lay in between. The CDR3 covers 15 residues. This CDR3 is CASSLAAAGADGYTF. The CDR3 bases are TGTGCCAGCAGCTTAGCAGCCGCAGGGGCGGATGGCTACACCTTC.

V usage is TRBV6-5 and J usage is TRBJ1-1; D is perhaps TRBD1 (5 bases). Germline-derived CDR1 and CDR2 are MNHEY and SVGAGI. There are 13 residues in the CDR3. V lost 2 bases to trimming and J lost 3 bases, with 7 bases between them. The CDR3 loop is CASSYPGDTEAFF. The DNA of the CDR3 is TGTGCCAGCAGTTACCCGGGGGACACTGAAGCTTTCTTT.

The CDR3 is CATSDRLTGGAFF. The CDR3 nucleotides read TGTGCCACCAGTGACCGCCTGACTGGGGGGGCTTTCTTT. This chain joins TRBV24-1 and TRBJ1-1, with D possibly TRBD1 on 5 matching bases. Trimming pared 4 bases from V and 11 bases from J, leaving 16 bases between. Germline values: CDR1 KGHDR, CDR2 SFDVKD. This CDR3 has 13 amino acids.

The chain uses TRBV7-2 and TRBJ1-2; maybe TRBD1 (6 bases). This CDR3 is built from 15 residues. V shed 5 bases and J shed 8 bases, with 21 bases lying between them. The germline V gene encodes CDR1 SGHTA and CDR2 FQGNSA. The CDR3 protein is CASSQSTTGSGGYTF. In nucleotides, the CDR3 is TGTGCCAGCAGCCAATCGACAACAGGGTCGGGGGGCTACACCTTC. The entire variable domain, with the rest obtained from reference TRBV7-2 and TRBJ1-2, is as follows: GAGVSQSPSNKVTEKGKDVELRCDPISGHTALYWYRQSLGQGLEFLIYFQGNSAPDKSGLPSDRFSAERTGGSVSTLTIQRTQQEDSAVYLCASSQSTTGSGGYTFGSGTRLTVV.

This rearrangement joins TRBV6-5 to TRBJ2-7; D is unresolved. The germline V gene has CDR1 MNHEY and CDR2 SVGAGI. Trimming shortened V by 6 bases and J by 0 bases, and 6 bases separated the two germline ends. CDR3 length equals 12 residues. The CDR3 spells CASRSYSYEQYF. The CDR3 DNA reads as TGTGCCAGCAGGAGTTACTCCTACGAGCAGTACTTC.

This clone has just a few counts. This sequence joins TRBV28 and TRBJ2-2; D might be TRBD1 (5 bases). CDR3 length equals 14 residues. V lost 7 bases and J lost 1, with 10 bases in between. Per the germline V gene, CDR1 is MDHEN and CDR2 is SYDVKM. CDR3 amino acids: CASKPGQNTGELFF. For the CDR3, the DNA is TGTGCCAGCAAACCCGGACAGAACACCGGGGAGCTGTTTTTT.

The chain couples TRBV11-3 to TRBJ2-1; 11 bases match TRBD2. V lost 5 bases and J lost 9; bases outside the gene matches: 15. The CDR3 runs 17 residues. Germline CDR1 reads SGHNT; CDR2 reads YENEEA. The CDR3 is CASSHASGSSGGAEQFF. CDR3 DNA sequence: TGTGCCAGCAGCCACGCCTCTGGGAGTAGCGGGGGGGCTGAGCAGTTCTTC.

The chain is built from TRBV18 and TRBJ1-6; 9 nucleotides line up with TRBD1. After removal of 1 base from V and 4 bases from J, the junction contained 2 bases not matched to a gene. The V gene's germline CDR1 is KGHSH and CDR2 LQKENI. The CDR3 contains 16 residues. This CDR3 reads CASSPLGQGYNSPLHF. The DNA of the CDR3 is TGTGCCAGCTCACCACTTGGACAGGGGTATAATTCACCCCTCCACTTT.

This CDR3 is CASSLVSGHSTDTQYF. CDR3 DNA: TGTGCCAGCAGCTTAGTTAGCGGCCATAGCACAGATACGCAGTATTTT. This chain connects TRBV11-1 to TRBJ2-3; TRBD2 might be the D (6 bases). Trimming cost V 1 base and J 0 bases, with 11 bases left between them. The CDR3 length is 16 residues. Germline loops: CDR1 SGHAT, CDR2 FQDESV (reference sequence).

The gene calls are TRBV6-5 and TRBJ2-7; 8 nucleotides match TRBD1. CDR1 and CDR2 (germline): MNHEY, SVGAGI. Germline trimming cut 6 bases from V and 0 bases from J; bases unmatched to any gene: 7. This CDR3 comprises 15 residues. This CDR3 reads CASSRLDRGSYEQYF. CDR3 sequence (DNA): TGTGCCAGCAGCAGGTTAGACAGGGGCTCCTACGAGCAGTACTTC.

The sample holds one count of this clone. The V gene is TRBV6-5, the J gene TRBJ1-2, with 9 positions matching TRBD1. Germline CDR1 reads MNHEY; CDR2 reads SVGAGI. The CDR3 has 14 amino acids. V shed 7 bases, J shed 4 bases, and the junction held 7 bases outside the gene matches. The CDR3 sequence is CASTKTGGGYGYTF. In DNA, the CDR3 is TGTGCCAGCACGAAGACAGGGGGAGGCTATGGCTACACCTTC.

The chain employs TRBV7-9 and TRBJ1-2; TRBD1 matches at 7 bases. The germline CDR1 and CDR2 sequences are SEHNR and FQNEAQ (reference sequence). With V trimmed by 5 bases and J by 7 bases, 13 bases remained unmatched. The CDR3 runs 15 residues. The CDR3 DNA reads as TGTGCCAGCAGCCTGGGACAGCCCTCAGGAAGTGGCTACACCTTC. This gives the protein CASSLGQPSGSGYTF.

This clone came up a few times. A read error may account for a junction end that differs from germline. This sequence joins TRBV5-8 and TRBJ2-7; no firm D call. The CDR3 consists of 13 residues. CDR1 and CDR2 (germline): SGHTS, YDEGEE. Written as DNA, the CDR3 is TGTGCCAGCAGGTTGGCAGGTACCTACGAGCAGTACTTC. Its protein product is CASRLAGTYEQYF.

The rearrangement uses TRBV28 and TRBJ1-2, with D uncertain. The CDR3 extends over 12 amino acids. Germline CDR1 MDHEN, CDR2 SYDVKM. The V end was cut by 2 bases, the J end by 4 bases, with 5 bases between. The CDR3 coding sequence is TGTGCCAGCAGTTTACCGTCCTATGGCTACACCTTC. It encodes CASSLPSYGYTF.

The chain's CDR3 is CSGSRDSSGNTIYF. The DNA for the CDR3 is TGCAGCGGATCTCGGGACAGCTCTGGAAACACCATATATTTT. The chain has TRBV29-1 and TRBJ1-3; 7 bases line up with TRBD1. Unmatched junction bases numbered 6, after V lost 7 bases and J lost 0 bases. The CDR3 covers 14 residues. Germline V gene data show CDR1 as SQVTM and CDR2 as ANQGSEA. Full variable domain (rest looked up from reference TRBV29-1 and TRBJ1-3): SAVISQKPSRDICQRGTSLTIQCQVDSQVTMMFWYRQQPGQSLTLIATANQGSEATYESGFVIDKFPISRPNLTFSTLTVSNMSPEDSSIYLCSGSRDSSGNTIYFGEGSWLTVV.

This rearrangement joins TRBV2 to TRBJ2-6; D gene uncertain. Germline V lookup: CDR1 SNHLY, CDR2 FYNNEI. The V end was cut by 7 bases, the J end by 3 bases, with 25 bases between. This CDR3 comprises 19 residues. CDR3 amino acids: CASKPPWATTLFGANVLTF. Here the CDR3 DNA reads TGTGCCAGCAAACCCCCTTGGGCGACAACCCTCTTTGGGGCCAACGTCCTGACTTTC.

The gene calls are TRBV28 and TRBJ1-1; D remains ambiguous. The V gene lost 9 bases and the J gene lost 6 bases, with 14 bases spanning the gap. The germline V gene encodes CDR1 MDHEN and CDR2 SYDVKM. The CDR3 covers 12 residues. The CDR3 reads CASNEEVAEAFF. CDR3 nucleotides: TGTGCCAGTAATGAGGAGGTCGCTGAAGCTTTCTTT.

CDR3 sequence (DNA): TGTGCCAGCAGCCCGATCTTAATAGCGGGGGGCAACGAGCAGTACTTC. Its protein product is CASSPILIAGGNEQYF. The rearrangement uses TRBV5-6 and TRBJ2-7; 10 nucleotides align to TRBD2. The V segment lost 4 bases and the J segment 5 bases; nucleotides outside the gene matches: 12. In germline, CDR1 is SGHDT, CDR2 YYEEEE. The CDR3 is made up of 16 amino acids.

The genes are TRBV14 and TRBJ2-5; D is unresolved. Deletions cut 4 bases from V and 4 bases from J, with 10 bases between. The germline V gene has CDR1 SGHDN and CDR2 FVKESK. The CDR3 sequence is 13 residues long. The CDR3 here is CASSRNPGETQYF. In nucleotides, the CDR3 is TGTGCCAGCAGCCGAAACCCCGGAGAGACCCAGTACTTC.

This chain uses TRBV24-1 with TRBJ2-5, with TRBD1 matching over 8 bases. This CDR3 spans 14 amino acids. The V gene end was trimmed by 9 bases and the J gene end by 5 bases; junction bases not matched to a gene: 10. Germline assignment: CDR1 KGHDR and CDR2 SFDVKD. CDR3 protein: CATGPTGEVETQYF. The CDR3 coding sequence is TGTGCCACCGGACCGACAGGGGAAGTGGAGACCCAGTACTTC.

In regard to this clone: Being one base from a much bigger clone, this may be a read error. V is TRBV7-3 and J is TRBJ2-1; 7 nucleotides align to TRBD2. From germline, CDR1 is SGHTA and CDR2 FQGTGA. The CDR3 extends over 17 amino acids. V shed 4 bases, J shed 6 bases, and the junction held 15 bases outside the gene matches. CDR3 nucleotides: TGTGCCAGCAGCTCTCCCACCGGGGGGATGTTCGGCAATGAGCAGTTCTTC. As protein: CASSSPTGGMFGNEQFF. Complete variable domain (other parts from reference TRBV7-3 and TRBJ2-1): GAGVSQTPSNKVTEKGKYVELRCDPISGHTALYWYRQSLGQGPEFLIYFQGTGAADDSGLPNDRFFAVRPEGSVSTLKIQRTERGDSAVYLCASSSPTGGMFGNEQFFGPGTRLTVL.

Only a few counts were recorded for this clone. The chain is built from TRBV3-1 (or the pseudogene TRBV3-2) and TRBJ1-2; 8 bases agree with TRBD1. The CDR3 covers 14 residues. Germline V gives CDR1 LGHDT, CDR2 YNNKEL (reference sequence). The trim removed 4 bases at V and 4 bases at J, leaving 5 bases unmatched. The CDR3 DNA is TGTGCCAGCAGCCTTGGACAGGGCGCCTATGGCTACACCTTC. It is translated as CASSLGQGAYGYTF.

The chain links TRBV18 to TRBJ1-3; the D is unclear. Deletions cut 3 bases from V and 7 bases from J, with 16 bases between. CDR3 size: 15 residues. CDR1 KGHSH and CDR2 LQKENI come from the germline V gene. Here the CDR3 DNA reads TGTGCCAGCTCACCGGGTCCTCCCAGCGGCAACACCATATATTTT. Amino acids: CASSPGPPSGNTIYF.

This clone was detected once. This chain joins TRBV11-1 and TRBJ2-1; D is uncertain. This CDR3 is built from 14 residues. V shed 3 bases and J shed 6 bases, with 12 bases lying between them. In germline, CDR1 is SGHAT, CDR2 FQDESV (reference sequence). The CDR3 region has the DNA TGTGCCAGCAGCTTCCGGGTTCTCTCCAATGAGCAGTTCTTC. Encoded protein: CASSFRVLSNEQFF.

The chain joins TRBV5-1 to TRBJ1-4, with D unclear. The CDR3 covers 14 residues. Per the germline V gene, CDR1 is SGHRS and CDR2 is YFSETQ. Deletions cut 0 bases from V and 3 bases from J, with 6 bases between. The DNA for the CDR3 is TGCGCCAGCAGCTTGGCACACGCTAATGAAAAACTGTTTTTT. Amino acids: CASSLAHANEKLFF.